This TCR beta chain was retrieved from a study of shared clonotypes between healthy human individuals. Assay used: immunoSEQ multiplex PCR; TCRdb lists only in-frame clones, some missing. The repertoire holds under 200,000 clones, with roughly 93% as singletons. Germline CDR1 is DFQATT and CDR2 is SNEGSKA (reference sequence). This CDR3 has 11 amino acids. The V gene lost 8 bases and the J gene lost 2 bases, with 9 bases spanning the gap. Sequencing was performed on naive CD4+ T cells sorted from blood. The subset was: CD45RA+ positively selected. J is TRBJ1-2 and V is TRBV20-1; D may be TRBD1 (6 bases). The receptor comes from a woman aged 25 to 45 in good health. CDR3 sequence reads: CSRRGNYGYTF. Here the CDR3 DNA reads TGCAGTAGGAGGGGGAACTATGGCTACACCTTC.